Listed below are T cell receptor beta chains from one sample, sequenced in a study of T cells in localized non-small cell lung cancer. TCRdb's copy holds only in-frame clones and misses some; the assay was immunoSEQ multiplex PCR. The repertoire holds 100,000 to 150,000 clones, 89% seen once, with 1.7% in the top ten. The sequencing here drew on peripheral blood, taken before any cancer treatment. The receptors stem from a female donor older than 55 with stage I lung adenocarcinoma. The CDR3 runs from the conserved cysteine through the conserved F or W. A D gene is named only where the DNA matches it firmly. The size field is filled for only some rows; it gives once, few, many or a size class.

clone_size j_call d_call v_call cdr3_length cdr3_nt cdr3_aa
once TRBJ2-3 NA TRBV19 15 TGTGCCAGTAGTATTCCGGGACCGCGAACAGATACGCAGTATTTT CASSIPGPRTDTQYF
NA TRBJ2-7 TRBD2 TRBV28 14 TGTGCCAGCGGGGAAGCGGGAGGACGGCTCGAGCAGTACTTC CASGEAGGRLEQYF
NA TRBJ2-7 NA TRBV9 15 TGTGCCAGCAGCGTAGATCTAGGGAACTCCTACGAGCAGTACTTC CASSVDLGNSYEQYF
NA TRBJ2-5 TRBD1 TRBV18 14 TGTGCCAGCTCGCCGGGACAGGGGATGGAGACCCAGTACTTC CASSPGQGMETQYF
NA TRBJ2-7 NA TRBV27 18 TGTGCCAGCAGTTTATTCTTCGGCGGTCGGGAGAGCTCCTACGAGCAGTACTTC CASSLFFGGRESSYEQYF
NA TRBJ2-2 NA TRBV7-9 15 TGTGCCTTCGCACGCGGGGGCTCCAACACCGGGGAGCTGTTTTTT CAFARGGSNTGELFF
NA TRBJ1-1 TRBD1 TRBV5-1 15 TGCGCCAGCAGCTTGGACAGGGGGATGAACACTGAAGCTTTCTTT CASSLDRGMNTEAFF
NA TRBJ2-2 TRBD2 TRBV2 15 TGTGCCAGCAGGAGTAGCGGGGCGAACACCGGGGAGCTGTTTTTT CASRSSGANTGELFF
NA TRBJ1-4 TRBD1 TRBV29-1 15 TGCAGCGTTGCCCCCGGGACAGGCCGCATGGAAAAACTGTTTTTT CSVAPGTGRMEKLFF
NA TRBJ1-1 TRBD1 TRBV29-1 14 TGCAGCGTTGGAGGGGGCAGCTCATACACTGAAGCTTTCTTT CSVGGGSSYTEAFF
NA TRBJ2-1 NA TRBV19 13 TGTGCCAGTAGTCTCCTCCAACCCAATGAGCAGTTCTTC CASSLLQPNEQFF